A single sample is the source of the 5 T cell receptor beta chains below, sequenced in a study of cytomegalovirus exposure and HLA in healthy donors. It was with 60 Vbeta and 13 Jbeta primers that the PCR ran. Here immunoSEQ multiplex PCR was the method, and the copy in TCRdb shows in-frame clones only, minus some. The sample contains some 130,000 clones, 79% of which appear only once. The sample consisted of PBMCs. The receptors were gathered from a man aged 40-55 years in good health and CMV-seropositive.

The chain carries TRBV28 and TRBJ1-2; 10 bases map to TRBD1. Germline CDR1 is MDHEN and CDR2 is SYDVKM. The CDR3 contains 17 residues. The J segment lost 6 bases and the V segment lost 3 bases, leaving 13 bases of the junction unmatched. CDR3 sequence reads: CASSLFSPGQGGNGYTF. The DNA of the CDR3 is TGTGCCAGCAGTTTGTTCTCCCCCGGACAGGGGGGGAATGGCTACACCTTC.

The chain is built from TRBV29-1 and TRBJ1-2; D may be TRBD1 (6 bases). The CDR3 covers 12 residues. Germline CDR1 SQVTM, CDR2 ANQGSEA. The V end was cut by 6 bases, the J end by 5 bases, with 13 bases between. As DNA, the CDR3 is TGCAGCGTCCCCGGGGGGGCTTATGGCTACACCTTC. This sequence encodes CSVPGGAYGYTF.

This chain links TRBV9 with TRBJ1-4; TRBD1 aligns across 10 bases. Germline V gives CDR1 SGDLS, CDR2 YYNGEE. Unmatched junction bases numbered 8, after V lost 4 bases and J lost 8 bases. The CDR3 totals 15 residues. The CDR3 DNA sequence: TGTGCCAGCAGCCTACGGACAGGGGGGGTAGAAAAACTGTTTTTT. Translated, it gives CASSLRTGGVEKLFF.

The chain employs TRBV28 and TRBJ2-1, with D perhaps matching TRBD1 (6 bases). The germline gives CDR1 MDHEN, CDR2 SYDVKM. The germline V and J ends were trimmed by 7 bases and 4 bases, with 14 bases remaining between them. The CDR3 covers 14 residues. CDR3 region: CASISGAGYNEQFF. The CDR3 region has the DNA TGTGCCAGCATCTCAGGGGCCGGTTACAATGAGCAGTTCTTC.

The V call is TRBV19, the J call TRBJ1-5; D is ambiguous. The CDR3 consists of 13 residues. V lost 9 bases and J 1 base, leaving 10 bases between the germline ends. Germline CDR1 reads LNHDA; CDR2 reads SQIVND (reference sequence). Here the CDR3 reads CARTEGSNQPQHF. The CDR3 DNA follows: TGTGCCAGAACGGAGGGCAGCAATCAGCCCCAGCATTTT.